This entry lists 5 T cell receptor beta chains sequenced from one sample in a study of T cell responses to AZD1222 COVID-19 vaccine. The protocol was immunoSEQ multiplex PCR, while the TCRdb copy is restricted to in-frame clones and leaves out a portion. The sample has 99,000 or so clones; 82% are singletons. The sample consisted of peripheral blood, taken on day 0 of AZD1222 vaccination. The origin of the receptors is an adult in good health.

This sequence joins TRBV19 and TRBJ1-3; D perhaps matches TRBD1 (5 bases). Germline CDR1 is LNHDA and CDR2 is SQIVND (reference sequence). Trimming stripped 3 bases from V and 0 bases from J, with 9 bases between. The CDR3 totals 15 residues. CDR3 bases: TGTGCCAGTAGTATGCAGGGCTACTCTGGAAACACCATATATTTT. This translates into CASSMQGYSGNTIYF.

J is TRBJ1-4 and V is TRBV7-6; 9 bases line up with TRBD1. The CDR3 sequence is 15 residues long. Trimming at V came to 5 bases and at J to 5 bases, leaving 6 bases not matched to a gene. Germline CDR1 is SGHVS and CDR2 is FNYEAQ. The CDR3 reads CASSRAGTGNEKLFF. CDR3 bases: TGTGCCAGCAGCCGGGCCGGGACAGGGAATGAAAAACTGTTTTTT.

The chain is built from TRBV6-5 and TRBJ2-7, with 9 bases identical to TRBD1. Trimming cost V 7 bases and J 3 bases; bases outside gene matches: 7. The CDR3 spans 14 residues. Germline lookup yields CDR1 MNHEY and CDR2 SVGAGI. The CDR3 DNA sequence: TGTGCCAGCAAAAAAGGGACAGGGATCTACGAGCAGTACTTC. Translated: CASKKGTGIYEQYF.

This clone was seen a single time. The rearrangement uses TRBV7-2 and TRBJ1-1, with D possibly matching TRBD1 (6 bases). V shed 1 base and J shed 1 base, with 10 bases lying between them. The CDR3 extends over 15 amino acids. Germline CDR1 SGHTA, CDR2 FQGNSA. The CDR3 sequence is CASSLVGGKNTEAFF. The CDR3 coding sequence is TGTGCCAGCAGCTTAGTAGGGGGTAAGAACACTGAAGCTTTCTTT.

The V gene is TRBV6-2 or TRBV6-3, the J gene TRBJ2-3; D call uncertain. CDR3 size: 17 residues. The germline CDR1 and CDR2 sequences are MNHEY and SVGEGT. V was trimmed by 0 bases and J by 1 base, leaving 14 bases between them. The CDR3: CASSYSRVFGGTDTQYF. Here the CDR3 DNA reads TGTGCCAGCAGTTACTCGAGAGTTTTTGGGGGCACAGATACGCAGTATTTT.